These T cell receptor beta chains were read from a single sample in a study of T cell responses to AZD1222 COVID-19 vaccine. TCRdb's copy holds only in-frame clones and misses some; the assay was immunoSEQ multiplex PCR. The profile shows about 56,000 clones, 70% to 90% of them singletons. The source was peripheral blood, collected on day 0 of AZD1222 vaccination. These TCRs come from an adult in good health. Both conserved end residues are part of each CDR3. A D gene is named only where the DNA matches it firmly. Some rows have no size entry. The others give once, few or many, or a class for an expanded clone.

v_call: TRBV12-3/TRBV12-4
d_call: TRBD2
clone_size: -
j_call: TRBJ2-1
cdr3_nt: TGTGCCAGCACAATGGGACTATTCAATGAGCAGTTCTTC
cdr3_aa: CASTMGLFNEQFF

v_call: TRBV3-1/TRBV3-2
d_call: TRBD1
clone_size: few
j_call: TRBJ2-7
cdr3_nt: TGTGCCAGCAGCCAAGTTGGGACAGGCACGGACTACGAGCAGTACTTC
cdr3_aa: CASSQVGTGTDYEQYF

v_call: TRBV5-1
d_call: -
clone_size: -
j_call: TRBJ2-3
cdr3_nt: TGCGCCAGCAGTTATGAGGGGAATACAGATACGCAGTATTTT
cdr3_aa: CASSYEGNTDTQYF

v_call: TRBV18
d_call: -
clone_size: -
j_call: TRBJ1-2
cdr3_nt: TGTGCCAGCTCTGCACCAGGGGACGGCTACACCTTC
cdr3_aa: CASSAPGDGYTF

v_call: TRBV20-1
d_call: -
clone_size: -
j_call: TRBJ2-7
cdr3_nt: TGCAGTGCTAGAGATTTAGTGATGCAGTACTTC
cdr3_aa: CSARDLVMQYF

v_call: TRBV5-6
d_call: -
clone_size: -
j_call: TRBJ1-6
cdr3_nt: TGTGCCAGCAGTCTAGGGGTCTCCTATAATTCACCCCTCCACTTT
cdr3_aa: CASSLGVSYNSPLHF

v_call: TRBV28
d_call: -
clone_size: -
j_call: TRBJ2-1
cdr3_nt: TGTGCCAGCAGTTTATTCCGGGGGACGGGGTATGAGCAGTTCTTC
cdr3_aa: CASSLFRGTGYEQFF

v_call: TRBV5-1
d_call: -
clone_size: -
j_call: TRBJ2-5
cdr3_nt: TGCGCCAGCAGCTTGTCCGGGACAGAGACCCAGTACTTC
cdr3_aa: CASSLSGTETQYF

v_call: TRBV5-4
d_call: -
clone_size: once
j_call: TRBJ1-2
cdr3_nt: TGTGCCAGCAGCGATCGTGGGCCCTATGGCTACACCTTC
cdr3_aa: CASSDRGPYGYTF

v_call: TRBV14
d_call: -
clone_size: -
j_call: TRBJ2-1
cdr3_nt: TGTGCCAGCAGCCAAGTACGGGGCAATGAGCAGTTCTTC
cdr3_aa: CASSQVRGNEQFF

v_call: TRBV6-5
d_call: -
clone_size: -
j_call: TRBJ2-5
cdr3_nt: TGTGCCAGCAGTTCCACCTACCGCCAAGAGACCCAGTACTTC
cdr3_aa: CASSSTYRQETQYF

v_call: TRBV6-5
d_call: -
clone_size: -
j_call: TRBJ2-5
cdr3_nt: TGTGCCAGCAGTCGGTGGCAGGCCTTAAAAGAGACCCAGTACTTC
cdr3_aa: CASSRWQALKETQYF

v_call: TRBV7-8
d_call: TRBD1
clone_size: -
j_call: TRBJ1-5
cdr3_nt: TGTGCCAGCAGCTTAACAGGGGGTTTGCAAGGTCAGCCCCAGCATTTT
cdr3_aa: CASSLTGGLQGQPQHF

v_call: TRBV28
d_call: -
clone_size: -
j_call: TRBJ2-2
cdr3_nt: TGTGCCAGTCGGGAAAGGCCTCGAGCGGACCCGAACACCGGGGAGCTGTTTTTT
cdr3_aa: CASRERPRADPNTGELFF

v_call: TRBV4-2
d_call: TRBD1
clone_size: once
j_call: TRBJ1-2
cdr3_nt: TGTGCCAGCAGCCTCCGGACAGGGGAAAACTATGGCTACACCTTC
cdr3_aa: CASSLRTGENYGYTF

v_call: TRBV5-1
d_call: TRBD2
clone_size: -
j_call: TRBJ2-6
cdr3_nt: TGCGCCAGCAGCCTCGGGGGGAATTTGGGAGGGGCCAACGTCCTGACTTTC
cdr3_aa: CASSLGGNLGGANVLTF

v_call: TRBV18
d_call: TRBD2
clone_size: -
j_call: TRBJ2-1
cdr3_nt: TGTGCCAGCTCACCGAGACCGACTGCGAGCGGGGGGACCTACAATGAGCAGTTCTTC
cdr3_aa: CASSPRPTASGGTYNEQFF

v_call: TRBV6-5
d_call: TRBD1
clone_size: -
j_call: TRBJ2-2
cdr3_nt: TGTGCCAGCAGGACAGGGGGGGAGGAGGCCGGGGAGCTGTTTTTT
cdr3_aa: CASRTGGEEAGELFF

v_call: TRBV6-5
d_call: -
clone_size: -
j_call: TRBJ1-2
cdr3_nt: TGTGCCAGCAGTTACACGGGGGAGTTGGATGGCTACACCTTC
cdr3_aa: CASSYTGELDGYTF

v_call: TRBV6-5
d_call: -
clone_size: -
j_call: TRBJ2-7
cdr3_nt: TGTGCCAGCAGTTACAGGGAATCCTACGAGCAGTACTTC
cdr3_aa: CASSYRESYEQYF

v_call: TRBV29-1
d_call: -
clone_size: -
j_call: TRBJ1-1
cdr3_nt: TGCAGCGTTGGCGTCCACAAGGAAGCTTTCTTT
cdr3_aa: CSVGVHKEAFF

v_call: TRBV5-6
d_call: TRBD1
clone_size: -
j_call: TRBJ1-6
cdr3_nt: TGTGCCAGCAGGAGGACAGGCGATAATTCACCCCTCCACTTT
cdr3_aa: CASRRTGDNSPLHF

v_call: TRBV29-1
d_call: TRBD1
clone_size: -
j_call: TRBJ1-2
cdr3_nt: TGCAGCGTTCTTCGACAGGGGATAGGAGGCTACACCTTC
cdr3_aa: CSVLRQGIGGYTF

v_call: TRBV6-5
d_call: TRBD1
clone_size: -
j_call: TRBJ1-2
cdr3_nt: TGTGCCAGCGGCCGGGACAGCCACTCTAACTATGGCTACACCTTC
cdr3_aa: CASGRDSHSNYGYTF

v_call: TRBV2
d_call: -
clone_size: -
j_call: TRBJ2-2
cdr3_nt: TGTGCCAGCAGTTTTACTCCGTCATACACCGGGGAGCTGTTTTTT
cdr3_aa: CASSFTPSYTGELFF

v_call: TRBV30
d_call: TRBD1
clone_size: once
j_call: TRBJ1-2
cdr3_nt: TGTGCCTGGGGAGGGACAGAGGGTTATGGCTACACCTTC
cdr3_aa: CAWGGTEGYGYTF

v_call: TRBV29-1
d_call: -
clone_size: -
j_call: TRBJ2-5
cdr3_nt: TGCAGCGTTGAAGATCCCCCGGAGACCCAGTACTTC
cdr3_aa: CSVEDPPETQYF

v_call: TRBV6-4
d_call: TRBD1
clone_size: -
j_call: TRBJ1-6
cdr3_nt: TGTGCCAGCAGTGACTTTGACAGGGCCGGGAATTCACCCCTCCACTTT
cdr3_aa: CASSDFDRAGNSPLHF

v_call: TRBV24-1
d_call: -
clone_size: -
j_call: TRBJ1-2
cdr3_nt: TGTGCCACCAGTGATTTAACAGAGAACTATGGCTACACCTTC
cdr3_aa: CATSDLTENYGYTF

v_call: TRBV6-5
d_call: -
clone_size: -
j_call: TRBJ2-1
cdr3_nt: TGTGCCAGCAGTCCCGGGGGTACTGAGCAGTTCTTC
cdr3_aa: CASSPGGTEQFF

v_call: TRBV5-4
d_call: TRBD2
clone_size: -
j_call: TRBJ2-3
cdr3_nt: TGTGCCAGCAGCTTACAAGCGGGGGCTAGCACAGATACGCAGTATTTT
cdr3_aa: CASSLQAGASTDTQYF

v_call: TRBV11-3
d_call: -
clone_size: once
j_call: TRBJ2-5
cdr3_nt: TGTGCCAGCAGCTACTCAGGGAAAGAGACCCAGTACTTC
cdr3_aa: CASSYSGKETQYF

v_call: TRBV5-1
d_call: -
clone_size: -
j_call: TRBJ1-1
cdr3_nt: TGCGCCAGCAGCCTCGGGTCTTACACTGAAGCTTTCTTT
cdr3_aa: CASSLGSYTEAFF

v_call: TRBV9
d_call: -
clone_size: -
j_call: TRBJ2-1
cdr3_nt: TGTGCCAGCAGCGTCCGGGACATCTCCTACAATGAGCAGTTCTTC
cdr3_aa: CASSVRDISYNEQFF

v_call: TRBV18
d_call: TRBD1
clone_size: -
j_call: TRBJ2-1
cdr3_nt: TGTGCCAGCTCTGGACAGGGGTTCAATGAGCAGTTCTTC
cdr3_aa: CASSGQGFNEQFF

v_call: TRBV5-6
d_call: -
clone_size: -
j_call: TRBJ1-2
cdr3_nt: TGTGCCAGCAGCTTGTTCCCCTTAGGAAGGAACTATGGCTACACCTTC
cdr3_aa: CASSLFPLGRNYGYTF

v_call: TRBV7-8
d_call: -
clone_size: -
j_call: TRBJ2-3
cdr3_nt: TGTGCCAGCAGCTTAGTTGTGTGGCAGCCTAGTAGCACAGATACGCAGTATTTT
cdr3_aa: CASSLVVWQPSSTDTQYF

v_call: TRBV27
d_call: -
clone_size: -
j_call: TRBJ2-7
cdr3_nt: TGTGCCAGCAGTTTAGGAGGACCCCCCTACGAGCAGTACTTC
cdr3_aa: CASSLGGPPYEQYF

v_call: TRBV4-2
d_call: -
clone_size: -
j_call: TRBJ1-6
cdr3_nt: TGTGCCAGCAGCCAAGAGCCTGCAGGGGCAAATAATTCACCCCTCCACTTT
cdr3_aa: CASSQEPAGANNSPLHF

v_call: TRBV6-5
d_call: -
clone_size: once
j_call: TRBJ1-2
cdr3_nt: TGTGCCAGCAGAAGCCTCAGGGAGGGCTATGGCTACACCTTC
cdr3_aa: CASRSLREGYGYTF

v_call: TRBV18
d_call: -
clone_size: -
j_call: TRBJ1-1
cdr3_nt: TGTGCCAGCTCACCGTCCAACGTTTCCCCAGAAGCTTTCTTT
cdr3_aa: CASSPSNVSPEAFF

v_call: TRBV2
d_call: -
clone_size: -
j_call: TRBJ1-6
cdr3_nt: TGTGCCAGCACCCCTACGGGTTGGGCACCCCTCCACTTT
cdr3_aa: CASTPTGWAPLHF

v_call: TRBV5-4
d_call: -
clone_size: -
j_call: TRBJ2-7
cdr3_nt: TGTGCCAGCAGCATTGATCCAGGGCGAGACGAGCAGTACTTC
cdr3_aa: CASSIDPGRDEQYF

v_call: TRBV19
d_call: -
clone_size: -
j_call: TRBJ1-1
cdr3_nt: TGTGCCAGTAGTATTCGAAACGCCAAGACTGAAGCTTTCTTT
cdr3_aa: CASSIRNAKTEAFF

v_call: TRBV4-2
d_call: -
clone_size: -
j_call: TRBJ1-1
cdr3_nt: TGTGCCAGCAGCCCCCGGGCACTATTGAACACTGAAGCTTTCTTT
cdr3_aa: CASSPRALLNTEAFF

v_call: TRBV4-1
d_call: -
clone_size: -
j_call: TRBJ2-2
cdr3_nt: TGCGCCAGCAGCCCTTACACCGGGGAGCTGTTTTTT
cdr3_aa: CASSPYTGELFF

v_call: TRBV6-2/TRBV6-3
d_call: TRBD2
clone_size: -
j_call: TRBJ2-7
cdr3_nt: TGTGCCAGCAGTTACGAGGTAGCGGGGCCCTACGAGCAGTACTTC
cdr3_aa: CASSYEVAGPYEQYF

v_call: TRBV6-5
d_call: TRBD1
clone_size: -
j_call: TRBJ2-5
cdr3_nt: TGTGCCAGCAGCCGCGAGGGGGCAAGCGAGACCCAGTACTTC
cdr3_aa: CASSREGASETQYF

v_call: TRBV5-4
d_call: TRBD2
clone_size: -
j_call: TRBJ2-1
cdr3_nt: TGTGCCAGCAGCTTGGAAAACGGGGGGGCCTGGAATGAGCAGTTCTTC
cdr3_aa: CASSLENGGAWNEQFF

v_call: TRBV5-4
d_call: -
clone_size: -
j_call: TRBJ1-3
cdr3_nt: TGTGCCAGCAGCTTGGACCAGGTCGGAAACACCATATATTTT
cdr3_aa: CASSLDQVGNTIYF

v_call: TRBV9
d_call: -
clone_size: -
j_call: TRBJ2-2
cdr3_nt: TGTGCCAGCAGCGTAGGTAGCGGGGAGCTGTTTTTT
cdr3_aa: CASSVGSGELFF

v_call: TRBV7-9
d_call: -
clone_size: -
j_call: TRBJ2-1
cdr3_nt: TGTGCCAGCAGCTTGGGCCCCAGGGATGGGCAGTTCTTC
cdr3_aa: CASSLGPRDGQFF

v_call: TRBV3-1/TRBV3-2
d_call: -
clone_size: -
j_call: TRBJ2-7
cdr3_nt: TGTGCCAGCAGCCAAGGGACTACAGGGTACGAGCAGTACTTC
cdr3_aa: CASSQGTTGYEQYF